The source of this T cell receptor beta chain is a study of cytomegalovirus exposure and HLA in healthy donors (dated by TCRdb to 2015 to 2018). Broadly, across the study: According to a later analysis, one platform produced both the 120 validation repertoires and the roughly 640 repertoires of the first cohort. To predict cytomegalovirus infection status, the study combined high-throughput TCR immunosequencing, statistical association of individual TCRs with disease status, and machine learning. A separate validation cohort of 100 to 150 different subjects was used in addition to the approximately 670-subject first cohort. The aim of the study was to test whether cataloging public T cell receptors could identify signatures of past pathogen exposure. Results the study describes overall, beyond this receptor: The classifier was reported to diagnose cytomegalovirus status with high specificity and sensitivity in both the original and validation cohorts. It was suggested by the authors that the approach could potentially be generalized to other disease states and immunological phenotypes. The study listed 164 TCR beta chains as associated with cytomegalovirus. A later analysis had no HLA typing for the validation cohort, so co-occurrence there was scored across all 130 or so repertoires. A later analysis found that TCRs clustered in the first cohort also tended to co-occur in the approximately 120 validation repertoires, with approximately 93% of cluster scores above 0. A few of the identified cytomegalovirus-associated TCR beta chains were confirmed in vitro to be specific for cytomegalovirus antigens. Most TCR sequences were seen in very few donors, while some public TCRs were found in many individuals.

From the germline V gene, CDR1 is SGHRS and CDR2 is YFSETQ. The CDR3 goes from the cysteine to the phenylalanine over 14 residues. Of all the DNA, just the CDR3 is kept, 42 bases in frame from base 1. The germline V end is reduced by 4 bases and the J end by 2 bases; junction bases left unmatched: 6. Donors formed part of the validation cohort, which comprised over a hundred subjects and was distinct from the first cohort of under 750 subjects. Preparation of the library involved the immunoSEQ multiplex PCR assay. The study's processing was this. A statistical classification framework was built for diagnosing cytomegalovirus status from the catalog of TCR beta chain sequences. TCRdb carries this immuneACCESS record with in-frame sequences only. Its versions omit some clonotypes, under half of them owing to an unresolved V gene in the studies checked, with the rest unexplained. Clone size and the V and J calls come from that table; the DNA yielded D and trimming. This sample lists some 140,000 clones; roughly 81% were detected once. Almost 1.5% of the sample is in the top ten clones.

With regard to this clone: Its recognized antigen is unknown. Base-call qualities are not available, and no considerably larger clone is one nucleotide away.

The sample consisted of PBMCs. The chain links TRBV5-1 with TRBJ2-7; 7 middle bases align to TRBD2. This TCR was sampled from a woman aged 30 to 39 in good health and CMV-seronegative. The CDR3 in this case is CASSIGLVTYEQYF. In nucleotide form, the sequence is TGCGCCAGCAGCATAGGACTAGTTACCTACGAGCAGTACTTC.